The clone carrying this T cell receptor (beta chain) was counted many times. The antigen remains undetermined. The sample belongs to a study of blood T cells in healthy people across ages. Findings and caveats of the study: With unsorted PBMCs, a conclusive comparison of naive versus antigen-experienced cells was not possible. Both higher diversity and more naive CD4+ cells marked long-lived donors when set against aged donors.

V lost 5 bases and J 6 bases, leaving 19 bases between the germline ends. Per germline, CDR1 SGHVS and CDR2 FQNEAQ. This CDR3 spans 15 amino acids. At least 6 million PBMCs were isolated per sample. A second PCR, run for roughly 7 to 11 cycles, used a sample-barcoded 5' primer plus a J-beta primer mix. Each cDNA was tagged by a template-switch adaptor containing 12 random nucleotides. One entry per CDR3 protein, called by TCRdb with MiXCR from the 5' RACE reads. The table has around 690,000 distinct CDR3 sequences, roughly 53% seen once. Specimen: blood. J is TRBJ2-5 and V is TRBV7-8; possible D gene TRBD2, 5 bases. This TCR was recovered from a man aged 60-69 years in good health. In DNA, the CDR3 is TGTGCCAGCAGCAGACTCGGACTGCCCACAAAGACCCAGTACTTC. This sequence encodes CASSRLGLPTKTQYF.